The 9 T cell receptor beta chains below all came from one sample that was sequenced in a study of blood T cell repertoires in COVID-19. Clones were sequenced by immunoSEQ multiplex PCR, and TCRdb holds only the in-frame ones, with some missing. Of a few hundred thousand clones in the sample, 90% were seen once. Sequenced: peripheral blood. All receptors derive from a woman aged 25 to 39 with COVID-19, enrolled during active disease.

V gene TRBV6-4 combines with J gene TRBJ2-7; 9 nucleotides align to TRBD1. The trim removed 6 bases at V and 5 bases at J, leaving 11 bases unmatched. The germline V gene encodes CDR1 MRHNA and CDR2 SNTAGT. The CDR3 runs 15 residues. The CDR3 here is CASRNRDRVKDEQYF. DNA for the CDR3: TGTGCCAGCAGGAACCGGGACAGGGTTAAGGACGAGCAGTACTTC.

This rearrangement joins TRBV7-3 to TRBJ2-2, with D perhaps matching TRBD2 (6 bases). Trimming shortened V by 8 bases and J by 0 bases, and 7 bases separated the two germline ends. Germline CDR1 SGHTA, CDR2 FQGTGA. CDR3 length: 13 amino acids. The CDR3 reads CASASANTGELFF. CDR3 DNA: TGTGCCAGCGCTAGCGCGAACACCGGGGAGCTGTTTTTT. Complete variable domain (other parts from reference TRBV7-3 and TRBJ2-2): GAGVSQTPSNKVTEKGKYVELRCDPISGHTALYWYRQSLGQGPEFLIYFQGTGAADDSGLPNDRFFAVRPEGSVSTLKIQRTERGDSAVYLCASASANTGELFFGEGSRLTVL.

V gene TRBV24-1 combines with J gene TRBJ2-5, with D possibly matching TRBD2 (6 bases). This CDR3 is 16 amino acids long. Germline CDR1 reads KGHDR; CDR2 reads SFDVKD. The V end was cut by 0 bases, the J end by 5 bases, with 15 bases between. This CDR3 reads CATSDLCLATRETQYF. The CDR3 region has the DNA TGTGCCACCAGTGATTTGTGTCTAGCGACAAGGGAGACCCAGTACTTC.

This clone showed up just a few times. The chain is built from TRBV19 and TRBJ1-5; D is ambiguous. The CDR3 sequence is 14 residues long. Germline V gene data show CDR1 as LNHDA and CDR2 as SQIVND (reference sequence). The ends were cut back, 4 bases at V and 0 bases at J, with 7 bases in the middle. The CDR3 sequence is CASSRGDSNQPQHF. The CDR3 nucleotides are TGTGCCAGTAGTAGAGGAGATAGCAATCAGCCCCAGCATTTT.

This clone has just one count. This sequence joins TRBV28 and TRBJ1-5; unclear D gene. CDR3 length: 15 residues. Per germline, CDR1 MDHEN and CDR2 SYDVKM. Trimming pared 6 bases from V and 0 bases from J, leaving 12 bases between. CDR3 nucleotide sequence: TGTGCCAGCAGCCAGGTCGGGGATAGCAATCAGCCCCAGCATTTT. Translated, it gives CASSQVGDSNQPQHF.

V and J are TRBV10-3 and TRBJ1-5, with D possibly matching TRBD1 (5 bases). Germline loops: CDR1 ENHRY, CDR2 SYGVKD. There are 14 residues in the CDR3. V was cut by 10 bases and J by 0 bases, with 13 bases left in between. The CDR3 here is CATQGYNSNQPQHF. As DNA, the CDR3 is TGTGCCACCCAGGGATACAATAGCAATCAGCCCCAGCATTTT.

This sequence joins TRBV7-3 and TRBJ2-1; D gene ambiguous. Looked up from germline, CDR1 is SGHTA and CDR2 is FQGTGA. V was trimmed by 0 bases and J by 10 bases, leaving 22 bases between them. CDR3 size: 17 residues. The CDR3 is CASSLTGQTRFPPEQFF. The CDR3 nucleotides are TGTGCCAGCAGCTTAACGGGTCAGACTCGTTTCCCTCCCGAGCAGTTCTTC. The full variable domain, its missing parts supplied by reference TRBV7-3 and TRBJ2-1, is GAGVSQTPSNKVTEKGKYVELRCDPISGHTALYWYRQSLGQGPEFLIYFQGTGAADDSGLPNDRFFAVRPEGSVSTLKIQRTERGDSAVYLCASSLTGQTRFPPEQFFGPGTRLTVL.

The J gene is TRBJ1-4, the V gene TRBV3-1 (or the pseudogene TRBV3-2), with TRBD1 matching over 11 bases. V was clipped by 3 bases and J by 8 bases; unmatched bases: 2. Germline CDR1 LGHDT, CDR2 YNNKEL (reference sequence). CDR3 size: 14 residues. The CDR3 DNA reads TGTGCCAGCAGCCAGGGACAGGGGGTGGAAAAACTGTTTTTT. This encodes CASSQGQGVEKLFF.

The genes are TRBV28 and TRBJ2-2; the D gene is possibly TRBD2 (5 bases). The germline V and J ends were trimmed by 9 bases and 1 base, with 12 bases remaining between them. Germline CDR1 reads MDHEN; CDR2 reads SYDVKM. This CDR3 region has 14 residues. CDR3 residues: CASNIGGNTGELFF. The DNA of the CDR3 is TGTGCCAGTAACATCGGAGGGAACACCGGGGAGCTGTTTTTT. Variable domain in full (rest from reference TRBV28 and TRBJ2-2): DVKVTQSSRYLVKRTGEKVFLECVQDMDHENMFWYRQDPGLGLRLIYFSYDVKMKEKGDIPEGYSVSREKKERFSLILESASTNQTSMYLCASNIGGNTGELFFGEGSRLTVL.